This T cell receptor (beta chain) comes out of a study of blood T cell repertoires in COVID-19 (dated by TCRdb to the early 2020s). General notes on the study: Samples from collaborators originated in the United States, Italy and Spain and spanned both the acute and convalescent phases of COVID-19. The prospective study material was composed of cDNA or gDNA derived from T cells, B-cell-depleted T cells, or PBMCs. Subjects who had been exposed to COVID-19, were actively infected with it, or had recovered from it provided the deeply sampled blood TCRbeta repertoires that made up the dataset. A freely available public database, intended as a resource for researchers studying the immune response to SARS-CoV-2, is where the repertoires were released. The samples were drawn from the first 160 participants of the ongoing ImmuneRACE study and from 1,254 subjects provided by 6 global collaborators. The sample metadata nearly always contained a de-identified subject ID, COVID-19 status, age in years and sex. Where HLA class I and class II types were available, the types were taken from metadata supplied by the sample provider, not from assay-based typing. Overall study outcomes, separate from this receptor: The quantity of clinical and demographic metadata differed by source and by participant and was supplied without curation.

Note on this clone: The target of this receptor is not known. No clone much larger than this one lies a single base away; base qualities are absent.

TCRbeta CDR3 regions were amplified from genomic DNA using the immunoSEQ Assay, a bias-controlled multiplex PCR. The published analysis was carried out like this. Within the assay, amplification of reference gene primers was used to estimate how many nucleated cells each sample contained. To quantify the absolute abundance of each unique TCRbeta CDR3 rearrangement, sequence reads were collapsed and filtered. For each sample, productive Simpson clonality was calculated as the square root of Simpson's diversity index across productive rearrangements. This immuneACCESS table, as held by TCRdb, lists in-frame sequences with V and J called but not all clones. Of the missing ones, under half trace to an unresolved V gene in checked studies; the others have no known cause. From that table come the V and J calls and clone size; the DNA was used to work out D and trimming. The sample data list 300,000 to 400,000 clones, and around 92% of these were observed just once. Under 4% of the sample belongs to the ten largest clones.

At one collaborating source in Seattle, patients were enrolled during active infection and were followed longitudinally through the course of disease. Each collaborating institution followed its own protocols to collect whole blood in K2EDTA tubes. For TCRbeta analysis, collaborators shipped samples as frozen whole blood, isolated PBMCs, or DNA extracted from either of those sample types. V is clipped by 0 bases and J by 5 bases, and the sequence between their germline boundaries is 7 bases long. The CDR3 measures 13 amino acids from cysteine to phenylalanine. Only the CDR3 part of the read is kept: 39 bases, read in frame from the first base. The germline V gene sets CDR1 to SGHNT and CDR2 to YENEEA.

The source is a woman in her twenties or thirties with COVID-19, enrolled during active disease. Sequencing was performed on peripheral blood. The chain is made from TRBV11-3 and TRBJ1-1; the D gene is not confidently resolved. In nucleotide form, the sequence is TGTGCCAGCAGCTTAGATCGAGGGACTGAAGCTTTCTTT. It codes for CASSLDRGTEAFF.